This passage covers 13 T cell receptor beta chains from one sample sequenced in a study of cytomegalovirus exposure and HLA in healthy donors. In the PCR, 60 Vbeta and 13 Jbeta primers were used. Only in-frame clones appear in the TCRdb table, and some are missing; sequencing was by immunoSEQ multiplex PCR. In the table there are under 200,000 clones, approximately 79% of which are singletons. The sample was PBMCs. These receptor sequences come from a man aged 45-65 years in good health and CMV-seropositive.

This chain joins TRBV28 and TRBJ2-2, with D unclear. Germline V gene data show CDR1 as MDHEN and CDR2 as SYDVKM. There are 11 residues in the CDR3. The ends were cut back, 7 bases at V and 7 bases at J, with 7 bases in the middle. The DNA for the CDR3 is TGTGCCAGCACTCTCTTCGGGGAGCTGTTTTTT. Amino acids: CASTLFGELFF.

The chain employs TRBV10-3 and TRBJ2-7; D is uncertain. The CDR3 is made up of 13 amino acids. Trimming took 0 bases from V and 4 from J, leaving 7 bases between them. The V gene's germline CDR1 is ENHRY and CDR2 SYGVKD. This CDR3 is CAISESTSYEQYF. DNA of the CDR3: TGTGCCATCAGTGAGTCGACTTCTTACGAGCAGTACTTC.

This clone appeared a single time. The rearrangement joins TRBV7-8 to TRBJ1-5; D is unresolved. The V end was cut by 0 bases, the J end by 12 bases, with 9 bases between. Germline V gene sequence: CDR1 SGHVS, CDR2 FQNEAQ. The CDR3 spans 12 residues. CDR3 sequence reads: CASSLAPGVQHF. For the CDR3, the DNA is TGTGCCAGCAGCTTAGCGCCGGGAGTCCAGCATTTT. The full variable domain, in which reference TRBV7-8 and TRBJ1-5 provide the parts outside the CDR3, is GAGVSQSPRYKVAKRGQDVALRCDPISGHVSLFWYQQALGQGPEFLTYFQNEAQLDKSGLPSDRFFAERPEGSVSTLKIQRTQQEDSAVYLCASSLAPGVQHFGDGTRLSIL.

The CDR3 bases are TGTGCCAGCAGCGTCACAGGGCTTTCTGGAAACACCATATATTTT. This translates into CASSVTGLSGNTIYF. The rearrangement joins TRBV9 to TRBJ1-3; D perhaps matches TRBD1 (6 bases). The CDR3 spans 15 residues. Deletions cut 2 bases from V and 1 base from J, with 10 bases between. Germline lookup yields CDR1 SGDLS and CDR2 YYNGEE.

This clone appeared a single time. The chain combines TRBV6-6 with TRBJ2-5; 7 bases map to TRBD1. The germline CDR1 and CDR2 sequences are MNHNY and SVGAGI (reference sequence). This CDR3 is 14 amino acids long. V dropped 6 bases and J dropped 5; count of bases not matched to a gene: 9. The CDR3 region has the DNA TGTGCCAGCAGGGGGACAGTTTTTGGGGAGACCCAGTACTTC. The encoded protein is CASRGTVFGETQYF.

The chain's CDR3 is CASSPRQGVFFDTQYF. CDR3 DNA: TGCGCCAGCAGCCCGCGACAGGGTGTTTTTTTTGATACGCAGTATTTT. The V gene is TRBV5-1, the J gene TRBJ2-3; 7 nucleotides align to TRBD1. The CDR3 spans 16 residues. Germline CDR1 SGHRS, CDR2 YFSETQ. V lost 4 bases, J lost 6 bases, and 14 bases stayed unmatched.

CDR3 region: CASSSRQGTEAFF. As DNA, the CDR3 is TGTGCCAGCAGCTCCAGACAGGGGACTGAAGCTTTCTTT. The chain combines TRBV7-2 with TRBJ1-1; 8 bases fit TRBD1. V lost 4 bases, J lost 5 bases, and 3 bases stayed unmatched. The CDR3 covers 13 residues. Per germline, CDR1 SGHTA and CDR2 FQGNSA.

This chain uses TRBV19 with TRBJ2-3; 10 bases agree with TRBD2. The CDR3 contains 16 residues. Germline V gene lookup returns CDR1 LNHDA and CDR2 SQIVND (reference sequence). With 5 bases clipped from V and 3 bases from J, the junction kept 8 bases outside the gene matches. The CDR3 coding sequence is TGTGCCAGTAGTTTCTTAGCGGGGGGAGGTACAGATACGCAGTATTTT. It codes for CASSFLAGGGTDTQYF.

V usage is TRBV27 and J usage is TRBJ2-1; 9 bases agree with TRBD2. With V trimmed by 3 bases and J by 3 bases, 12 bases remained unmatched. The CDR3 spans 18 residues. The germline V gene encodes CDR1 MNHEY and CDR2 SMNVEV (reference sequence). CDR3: CASSFRLRRGGNYNEQFF. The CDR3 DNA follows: TGTGCCAGCAGTTTCCGTTTAAGGCGGGGGGGAAACTACAATGAGCAGTTCTTC.

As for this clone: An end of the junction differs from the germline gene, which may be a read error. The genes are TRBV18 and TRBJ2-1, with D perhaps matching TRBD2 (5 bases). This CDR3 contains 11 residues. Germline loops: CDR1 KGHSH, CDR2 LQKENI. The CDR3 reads CASSPLDEQFF. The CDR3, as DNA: TGTGCCAGCTCTCCACTAGATGAGCAGTTCTTC.

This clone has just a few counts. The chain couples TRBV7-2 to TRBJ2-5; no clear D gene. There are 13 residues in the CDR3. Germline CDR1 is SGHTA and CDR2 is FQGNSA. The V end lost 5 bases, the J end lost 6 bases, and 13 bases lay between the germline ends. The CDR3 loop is CASSGRSEKTQYF. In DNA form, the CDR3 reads TGTGCCAGCAGCGGGCGAAGTGAGAAGACCCAGTACTTC. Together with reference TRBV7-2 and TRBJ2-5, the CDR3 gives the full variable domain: GAGVSQSPSNKVTEKGKDVELRCDPISGHTALYWYRQSLGQGLEFLIYFQGNSAPDKSGLPSDRFSAERTGGSVSTLTIQRTQQEDSAVYLCASSGRSEKTQYFGPGTRLLVL.

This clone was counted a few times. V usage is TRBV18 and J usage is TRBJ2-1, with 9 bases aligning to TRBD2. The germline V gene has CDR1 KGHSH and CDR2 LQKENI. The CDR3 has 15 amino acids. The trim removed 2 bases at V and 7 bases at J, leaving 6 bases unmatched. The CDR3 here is CASSPLAGGLNEQFF. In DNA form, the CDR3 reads TGTGCCAGCTCACCATTGGCGGGGGGGCTAAATGAGCAGTTCTTC.

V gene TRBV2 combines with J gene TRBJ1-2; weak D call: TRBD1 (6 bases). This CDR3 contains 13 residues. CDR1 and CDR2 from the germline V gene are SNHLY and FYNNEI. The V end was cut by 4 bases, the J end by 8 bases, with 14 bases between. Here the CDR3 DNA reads TGTGCCAGCAGTGTACAGGGAAGAGGGGGCTACACCTTC. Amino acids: CASSVQGRGGYTF.